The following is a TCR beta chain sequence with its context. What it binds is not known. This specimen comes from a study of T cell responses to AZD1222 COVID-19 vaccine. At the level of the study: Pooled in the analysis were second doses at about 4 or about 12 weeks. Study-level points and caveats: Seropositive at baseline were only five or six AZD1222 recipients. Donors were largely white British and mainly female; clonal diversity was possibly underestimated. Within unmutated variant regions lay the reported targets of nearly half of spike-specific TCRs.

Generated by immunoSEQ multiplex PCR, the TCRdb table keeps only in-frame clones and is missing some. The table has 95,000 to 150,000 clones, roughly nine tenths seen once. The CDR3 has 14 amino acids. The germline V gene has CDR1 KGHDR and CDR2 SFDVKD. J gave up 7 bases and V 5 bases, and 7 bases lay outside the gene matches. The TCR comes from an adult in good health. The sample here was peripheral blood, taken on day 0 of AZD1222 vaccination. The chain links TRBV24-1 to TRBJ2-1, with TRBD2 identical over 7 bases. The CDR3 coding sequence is TGTGCCACCAGTGTGGGGGGGGACCTTAATGAGCAGTTCTTC. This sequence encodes CATSVGGDLNEQFF.